This T cell receptor beta chain came from a study of cytomegalovirus exposure and HLA in healthy donors. Study-level findings and limits: An analysis done earlier found most TCR beta V segments productive about 87% or about 30% of the time.

Both 60 Vbeta primers and 13 Jbeta primers went into the PCR. The table came from immunoSEQ multiplex PCR; TCRdb's copy has only in-frame clones and leaves some out. This sample has more than 95,000 clones, with approximately 78% found just once. This CDR3 has 16 amino acids. Germline CDR1 SGHKS, CDR2 YYEKEE (reference sequence). V gave up 4 bases and J gave up 2 bases, with 18 bases separating them. On this clone: Its antigen is not known.

The chain recombines TRBV5-5 with TRBJ1-2; tentatively, D is TRBD1 (6 bases). The sequenced sample was PBMCs. The receptor was derived from a woman aged 25 to 39 in good health and CMV-seronegative. The CDR3 sequence is CASSPEEGGTNYGYTF. In DNA form, the CDR3 reads TGTGCCAGCAGCCCGGAGGAGGGGGGGACAAACTATGGCTACACCTTC.